A single sample gave rise to the 15 T cell receptor beta chains below, sequenced in a study of graft-versus-host responses after intestinal transplantation. The assay was immunoSEQ multiplex PCR, and TCRdb's table has in-frame clones only and misses some. The profile covers tens of thousands of clones, with approximately 87% appearing a single time and 0.11% taken by the ten largest. Their specific antigens are unknown. The source material was unstimulated CD4+ T cells sorted from spleen or lymph node cells, sampled before intestinal transplant. The receptor source for this set is a human donor who received an intestinal transplant.

The chain employs TRBV7-2 and TRBJ2-3; 8 positions agree with TRBD2. With 3 bases clipped from V and 8 bases from J, the junction kept 10 bases outside the gene matches. Germline assignment: CDR1 SGHTA and CDR2 FQGNSA. The CDR3 runs to 15 residues. CDR3 bases: TGTGCCAGCAGCTTGTTTGCGGGGGGTCTAGGTACGCAGTATTTT. Translating it yields CASSLFAGGLGTQYF.

Of note for this clone: A junction end diverges from the germline sequence, so it may reflect a read error. Distinct nucleotide sequences in the sample also encode this CDR3. The V and J genes are TRBV5-6 and TRBJ2-2; 8 bases line up with TRBD1. Germline lookup yields CDR1 SGHDT and CDR2 YYEEEE. The CDR3 sequence is 16 residues long. The CDR3 spells CASSLLGQGVVWELFF. The CDR3 nucleotides read TGTGCCAGTAGCTTGCTTGGACAGGGTGTGGTTTGGGAGCTGTTTTTT.

This clone was detected only a few times. CDR3 in amino acids: CASSLAGIRISPLHF. CDR3 in DNA: TGTGCCAGCAGCTTGGCAGGGATTCGGATTTCACCCCTCCACTTT. The rearrangement links TRBV5-6 to TRBJ1-6; possible D gene TRBD1, 5 bases. Germline CDR1 reads SGHDT; CDR2 reads YYEEEE. Between the trimmed V and J ends, which lost 0 bases and 9 bases, there was a span of 13 bases. CDR3 size: 15 residues.

The rearrangement links TRBV4-2 to TRBJ1-5; D remains ambiguous. V was cut by 4 bases and J by 2 bases, with 12 bases left in between. Germline V lookup: CDR1 LGHNA, CDR2 YNFKEQ. This CDR3 is built from 15 residues. Here the CDR3 DNA reads TGTGCCAGCAGCCCCTTCCTAGGCGGCAATCAGCCCCAGCATTTT. Translating it yields CASSPFLGGNQPQHF.

This chain connects TRBV5-1 to TRBJ2-3; D might be TRBD2 (5 bases). V shed 0 bases and J shed 3 bases, with 5 bases lying between them. The CDR3 has 13 residues. Per germline, CDR1 SGHRS and CDR2 YFSETQ. CDR3 DNA: TGCGCCAGCAGCTTGGGCGGGACAGATACGCAGTATTTT. Amino acids: CASSLGGTDTQYF.

The chain uses TRBV25-1 and TRBJ2-2; 7 nucleotides line up with TRBD1. The trim removed 6 bases at V and 2 bases at J, leaving 12 bases unmatched. The CDR3 length is 17 residues. Germline CDR1 reads MGHDK; CDR2 reads SYGVNS. CDR3 DNA sequence: TGTGCCAGCAGGAAGACAGGGCGGAACTACAACACCGGGGAGCTGTTTTTT. Protein sequence: CASRKTGRNYNTGELFF. Complete variable domain (other parts from reference TRBV25-1 and TRBJ2-2): EADIYQTPRYLVIGTGKKITLECSQTMGHDKMYWYQQDPGMELHLIHYSYGVNSTEKGDLSSESTVSRIRTEHFPLTLESARPSHTSQYLCASRKTGRNYNTGELFFGEGSRLTVL.

In nucleotides, the CDR3 is TGTGCCAGCAGCTTAAGGGGGTCCGCGGGGGGTCAACTCGGTGGCCACAATGAGCAGTTCTTC. As protein: CASSLRGSAGGQLGGHNEQFF. J is TRBJ2-1 and V is TRBV7-8, with 8 nucleotides matching TRBD2. J gave up 5 bases and V 2 bases, and 23 bases lay outside the gene matches. The CDR3 covers 21 residues. The germline CDR1 and CDR2 sequences are SGHVS and FQNEAQ.

V usage is TRBV7-9 and J usage is TRBJ2-1; D may be TRBD1 (6 bases). This CDR3 spans 16 amino acids. CDR1 is SEHNR and CDR2 is FQNEAQ in the germline V gene (reference sequence). The V end was cut by 3 bases, the J end by 4 bases, with 16 bases between. The CDR3 reads CASSLDRKLKYNEQFF. In DNA form, the CDR3 reads TGTGCCAGCAGCTTGGACAGAAAACTCAAATACAATGAGCAGTTCTTC.

V is TRBV7-2 and J is TRBJ1-4; D perhaps matches TRBD1 (6 bases). Per the germline V gene, CDR1 is SGHTA and CDR2 is FQGNSA. V lost 0 bases and J lost 8, with 16 bases in between. The CDR3 contains 16 residues. CDR3 region: CASSLAGTSLGEKLFF. For the CDR3, the DNA is TGTGCCAGCAGCTTAGCCGGGACAAGCCTGGGGGAAAAACTGTTTTTT.

The chain is built from TRBV5-1 and TRBJ2-5; D is possibly TRBD2 (5 bases). The CDR3 covers 13 residues. Germline assignment: CDR1 SGHRS and CDR2 YFSETQ. V was clipped by 0 bases and J by 5 bases, with 8 bases between them. The CDR3 nucleotides read TGCGCCAGCAGCTTGGGACTACTGGAGACCCAGTACTTC. Translation: CASSLGLLETQYF.

This sequence joins TRBV13 and TRBJ1-4, with TRBD1 matching 7 bases. There are 14 residues in the CDR3. Germline V lookup: CDR1 PRHDT, CDR2 FYEKMQ (reference sequence). V trimming: 4 bases; J trimming: 6 bases; junction bases outside the gene matches: 5. DNA of the CDR3: TGTGCCAGCAGCTACCGGGACAGAGATGAAAAACTGTTTTTT. It specifies CASSYRDRDEKLFF.

This sequence joins TRBV11-2 and TRBJ2-7, with 11 bases identical to TRBD2. The germline gives CDR1 SGHAT, CDR2 FQNNGV. The length of the CDR3 is 15 residues. J lost 2 bases, V lost 6 bases, and 6 bases had no gene match. The CDR3 DNA follows: TGTGCCAGCAGAGTAGCGGGGGGGATCACCTACGAGCAGTACTTC. Amino acids: CASRVAGGITYEQYF. Using reference TRBV11-2 and TRBJ2-7 for the parts outside the CDR3, the full variable domain is EAGVAQSPRYKIIEKRQSVAFWCNPISGHATLYWYQQILGQGPKLLIQFQNNGVVDDSQLPKDRFSAERLKGVDSTLKIQPAKLEDSAVYLCASRVAGGITYEQYFGPGTRLTVT.

The CDR3: CASSHGGQRTDTQYF. The CDR3 coding sequence is TGCGCCAGCAGCCACGGGGGGCAGCGCACAGATACGCAGTATTTT. The J gene is TRBJ2-3, the V gene TRBV5-1; TRBD2 might be the D (7 bases). The V end was cut by 4 bases, the J end by 1 base, with 13 bases between. CDR3 size: 15 residues. Looked up from germline, CDR1 is SGHRS and CDR2 is YFSETQ.

The CDR3 protein is CASSYGSGGGYTF. In DNA, the CDR3 is TGTGCCAGCAGTTACGGTTCGGGGGGAGGCTACACCTTC. J is TRBJ1-2 and V is TRBV6-5; weak D call: TRBD1 (5 bases). From germline, CDR1 is MNHEY and CDR2 SVGAGI. The CDR3 is made up of 13 amino acids. The ends were cut back, 2 bases at V and 8 bases at J, with 12 bases in the middle.

This clone has a single count. The genes are TRBV10-3 and TRBJ2-7, with D tentatively TRBD2 (7 bases). From germline, CDR1 is ENHRY and CDR2 SYGVKD. The CDR3 totals 14 residues. V lost 3 bases and J 2 bases, leaving 11 bases between the germline ends. The CDR3 is CAISEGGGAYEQYF. The DNA for the CDR3 is TGTGCCATCAGTGAAGGGGGGGGCGCCTACGAGCAGTACTTC.